This T cell receptor beta chain was obtained from a study of T cell repertoires in cytomegalovirus infection. Overall study context: A matching HLA type, together with CMV infection, was signaled by public TCR beta signatures.

The study's findings and limits: There were HLA-C-restricted CMV-specific TCR beta clonotypes dominating the ex vivo response. Identification of carriers of CMV plus the relevant HLA was achieved through cumulative public TCR beta family frequency.

This clonotype was observed many times. The target antigen is unknown. TCRdb itself ran the reads through MiXCR, one entry per CDR3 protein. This sample has nearly 550,000 distinct CDR3 sequences, with about 15% found just once. The source of this sequence is a human donor in good health (CMV status not recorded). Some clones in this sample may be carry-over from other donors' samples. The sequencing input was CD8+ T cells from PBMCs.

Here the CDR3 reads CASSFGRAEAFF. In nucleotides, the CDR3 is TGTGCCAGCAGCTTTGGCAGGGCTGAAGCTTTCTTT. The chain employs TRBV7-8 and TRBJ1-1; D might be TRBD1 (5 bases). CDR1 and CDR2 from the germline V gene are SGHVS and FQNEAQ. The length of the CDR3 is 12 residues. V lost 3 bases, J lost 6 bases, and 8 bases lay in between.